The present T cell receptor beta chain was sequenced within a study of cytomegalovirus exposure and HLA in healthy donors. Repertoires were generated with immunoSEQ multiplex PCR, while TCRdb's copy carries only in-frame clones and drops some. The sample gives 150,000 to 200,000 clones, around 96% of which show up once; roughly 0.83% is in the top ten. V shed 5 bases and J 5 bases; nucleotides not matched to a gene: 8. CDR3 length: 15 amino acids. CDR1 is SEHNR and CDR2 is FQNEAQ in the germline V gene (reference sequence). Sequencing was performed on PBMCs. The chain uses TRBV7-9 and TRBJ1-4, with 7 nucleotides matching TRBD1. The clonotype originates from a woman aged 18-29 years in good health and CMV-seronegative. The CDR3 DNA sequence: TGTGCCAGCAGCCCAGGGGACAGATCAAATGAAAAACTGTTTTTT. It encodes CASSPGDRSNEKLFF.